This T cell receptor beta chain was sequenced during a study of fetal regulatory T cell absence and autoimmunity listed by TCRdb under 2017. Regarding the complete study: Exocrine pancreas autoimmunity was observed in the IPEX patients in the absence of clinical diabetes.

Points the paper makes about the study in general: Cord blood and pancreas had broadly similar TRB gene family usage, which resembled published neonatal and adult repertoires. The oligoclonal enrichment was interpreted as support for antigen-driven autoimmunity in the pancreas before birth in IPEX syndrome. Compared with cord blood, the pancreas TCR compartment showed significant oligoclonal enrichment, and some top clones were enriched more than 90-fold.

Sequences SGHTA (CDR1) and FQGNSA (CDR2) are obtained from the germline V gene. The CDR3 runs 16 residues from the cysteine to the phenylalanine. Only the CDR3 part of the read is kept: 48 bases, read in frame from the first base. V and J are trimmed by 1 base and 3 bases, and the gene matches miss 6 bases of the junction. On the immunoSEQ human TCRbeta survey platform, TCRbeta CDR3 regions were amplified and barcoded with a two-step multiplex PCR. Libraries were sequenced on Illumina instruments, and IgH from the same samples was sequenced in parallel. As for the original processing: To remove PCR and sequencing errors, raw reads were filtered against IMGT V, D, J definitions and grouped with a nearest-neighbor algorithm. Clones were defined by identical nucleotide sequence; differential abundance between tissues used per-clone Fisher exact tests with pFDR threshold p<0.01. Clones with frequencies too low for statistical inference were excluded by a minimum inclusion filter of 10 in either sample. The immunoSEQ Analyzer was used for pairwise clonal comparisons, while IMGT tools were used to assess gene family usage. The table was pulled from immuneACCESS by TCRdb, which kept in-frame rearrangements only. Such tables lose some clones; where checked, under half of the loss comes from unresolved V genes, and the rest has no known cause. That table supplies the V and J calls and clone size; D and trimming were determined from the DNA. A total of around 100,000 clones appear in this sample, less than 80% of them only once. The biggest ten clones account for roughly 2% of the sample.

As for this clone: Its antigen specificity is not known. Base qualities are not at hand, and no much larger clone is one base apart.

Genomic DNA from frozen pancreas tissue was processed for repertoire sequencing. The DNeasy Blood and Tissue Kit was used to extract roughly 1.7-3.3 ug of genomic DNA from either umbilical cord blood or frozen pancreas. Sequencing was carried out using pancreas tissue. The chain links TRBV7-2 with TRBJ2-3; the junction holds 8 bases that match TRBD2. This receptor was taken from a male donor with IPEX syndrome. The sequenced DNA is TGTGCCAGCAGCTTAGAAAGCGGGAGTTGGACAGATACGCAGTATTTT. Its translation reads: CASSLESGSWTDTQYF. With all but the CDR3 taken from the reference TRBV7-2 and TRBJ2-3 genes, the full variable domain is: GAGVSQSPSNKVTEKGKDVELRCDPISGHTALYWYRQSLGQGLEFLIYFQGNSAPDKSGLPSDRFSAERTGGSVSTLTIQRTQQEDSAVYLCASSLESGSWTDTQYFGPGTRLTVL.